Listed below are T cell receptor beta chains from one sample, sequenced in a study of cytomegalovirus exposure and HLA in healthy donors. Some clones are missing from TCRdb's copy, which holds only in-frame ones; the method was immunoSEQ multiplex PCR. The table shows approximately 140,000 clones, with approximately 82% occurring only once. Material: PBMCs. The receptors were gathered from a man aged 35 to 55 in good health and CMV-seronegative. Both conserved end residues are part of each CDR3. Fields, in order: D gene, V gene, J gene, clone size, CDR3 protein, CDR3 DNA. D genes are given only for firm matches. Size is stated for part of the rows, as once, few or many counts, or as a class when the clone is expanded.

-	TRBV2	TRBJ2-7	-	CASSPSGFTYEQYF	TGTGCCAGCAGCCCATCGGGTTTCACCTACGAGCAGTACTTC
TRBD1	TRBV28	TRBJ1-2	-	CASSTQGARGYGYTF	TGTGCCAGCAGTACACAGGGGGCTCGGGGCTATGGCTACACCTTC
-	TRBV5-1	TRBJ2-5	once	CASTPTASQETQYF	TGCGCCAGCACCCCGACAGCTTCCCAAGAGACCCAGTACTTC
TRBD1	TRBV6-6	TRBJ1-2	-	CASSVGGQGASGYTF	TGTGCCAGCAGTGTAGGGGGACAGGGGGCGTCCGGCTACACCTTC
-	TRBV28	TRBJ2-3	few	CASSLTGADTQYF	TGTGCCAGCAGTCTAACGGGGGCAGATACGCAGTATTTT
TRBD2	TRBV7-2	TRBJ2-5	-	CASSLTSEQETQYF	TGTGCCAGCAGCTTGACTAGCGAACAAGAGACCCAGTACTTC
TRBD1	TRBV28	TRBJ2-1	-	CASNTPGTGSNEQFF	TGTGCCAGCAACACCCCCGGGACAGGGAGCAATGAGCAGTTCTTC
TRBD1	TRBV15	TRBJ1-5	-	CATSISGTAVGQPQHF	TGTGCCACCAGCATCTCCGGGACAGCGGTAGGTCAGCCCCAGCATTTT
TRBD1	TRBV5-4	TRBJ1-2	-	CASSFRQGDGYTF	TGTGCCAGCAGCTTCCGGCAGGGGGATGGCTACACCTTC
-	TRBV11-2	TRBJ1-1	-	CASSSRGAGVVMNTEAFF	TGTGCCAGCAGCTCCCGGGGGGCAGGGGTGGTGATGAACACTGAAGCTTTCTTT
-	TRBV5-1	TRBJ1-1	-	CASSLWGGQGRNTEAFF	TGCGCCAGCAGCTTGTGGGGGGGGCAGGGGAGGAACACTGAAGCTTTCTTT
TRBD2	TRBV7-3	TRBJ2-2	-	CASATGTSLPGELFF	TGTGCCAGCGCGACCGGGACTAGCCTGCCCGGGGAGCTGTTTTTT
-	TRBV10-1	TRBJ1-4	-	CASTPGTGGEKLFF	TGCGCCAGCACCCCCGGGACTGGTGGTGAAAAACTGTTTTTT
-	TRBV5-4	TRBJ2-5	few	CASSLSGTHQETQYF	TGTGCCAGCAGCTTGTCCGGGACACACCAAGAGACCCAGTACTTC
TRBD1	TRBV25-1	TRBJ1-5	few	CASSDRVDQPQHF	TGTGCCAGCAGCGACAGGGTGGATCAGCCCCAGCATTTT
TRBD1	TRBV2	TRBJ1-1	few	CASRHRDRHSNTEAFF	TGTGCCAGCAGGCACCGGGACAGGCACTCTAACACTGAAGCTTTCTTT
TRBD1	TRBV2	TRBJ2-6	-	CASSNGTVAPGANVLTF	TGTGCCAGCAGTAACGGGACAGTAGCACCTGGGGCCAACGTCCTGACTTTC
-	TRBV4-1	TRBJ1-5	-	CASSQGNSEGQPQHF	TGCGCCAGCAGCCAGGGCAATTCGGAGGGTCAGCCCCAGCATTTT
-	TRBV15	TRBJ1-3	-	CATSRPNRLTSGNTIYF	TGTGCCACCAGCAGACCAAACAGGCTTACCTCTGGAAACACCATATATTTT
TRBD1	TRBV7-9	TRBJ2-1	-	CASSLLQGGTYNEQFF	TGTGCCAGCAGCTTATTACAGGGGGGAACCTACAATGAGCAGTTCTTC